The sample holds one count of the clone carrying this T cell receptor beta chain. What it recognizes is unknown. This sample was taken from a study of T-cell memory formation after mild COVID-19. The overall study: In these data, TCR clusters were largely donor specific. Study results and limitations: The finding that pre-infection memory included some responding clones suggested that cross-reactive memory joined. CD8+ contracting clones occupied EMRA, while CD4+ ones occupied mainly CM and EM.

Amplification by 5'RACE using constant-segment primers produced TCR alpha and TCR beta cDNA libraries that carried sample barcodes and UMIs. MiXCR was run by TCRdb on the 5' RACE reads, yielding one entry per CDR3 protein. The sample shows roughly 130,000 distinct CDR3 sequences, about a sixth of them seen only once. From germline, CDR1 is SGHTA and CDR2 FQGNSA. There are 14 residues in the CDR3. The V gene lost 5 bases and the J gene lost 2 bases, with 12 bases spanning the gap. V and J are TRBV7-2 and TRBJ1-2; no reliable D call. The sequenced sample was PBMCs or a T cell subset sorted from them (not recorded which). This TCR derives from a man aged 18 to 29 who had mild COVID-19 (a few samples of this study predate the infection). Cell type and time point are not known. The CDR3 region is CASSRPTANYGYTF. In DNA form, the CDR3 reads TGTGCCAGCAGCCGACCTACAGCGAACTATGGCTACACCTTC.